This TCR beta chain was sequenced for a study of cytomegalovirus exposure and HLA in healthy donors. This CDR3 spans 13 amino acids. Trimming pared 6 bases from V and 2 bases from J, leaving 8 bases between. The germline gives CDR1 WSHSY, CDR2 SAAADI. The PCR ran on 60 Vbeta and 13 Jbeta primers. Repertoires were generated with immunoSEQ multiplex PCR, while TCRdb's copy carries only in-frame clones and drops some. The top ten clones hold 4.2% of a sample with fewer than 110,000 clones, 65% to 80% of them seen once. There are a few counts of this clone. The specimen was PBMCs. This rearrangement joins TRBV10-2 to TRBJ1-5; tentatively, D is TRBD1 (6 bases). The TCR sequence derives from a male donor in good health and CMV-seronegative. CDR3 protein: CASRQGGNQPQHF. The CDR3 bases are TGCGCCAGCAGACAGGGCGGCAATCAGCCCCAGCATTTT.